This T cell receptor (beta chain) was observed in a study of OX40 agonist ivuxolimab in advanced cancers. Looking at the study overall: Patients in the trial were receiving intravenous ivuxolimab every 2 weeks, at doses of 0.01 to 10 mg/kg. Study-wide points: Low normalized T-cell clonal expansion was also seen in some nonresponders. Expanded clones were, on average, more numerous in CD8+ T cells than in CD4+.

Profiling relied on immunoSEQ multiplex PCR, and the TCRdb table lists in-frame clones only, not all of them. The sample lists about 12,000 clones; more than 70% were seen once. Comments on this clone: Antigen unknown.

The clonotype originates from an adult with an advanced solid tumor such as melanoma, head and neck, liver or kidney cancer. Material: CD4+ or CD8+ T cells sorted from blood, obtained in a trial of the OX40 agonist ivuxolimab.

CDR3 nucleotide sequence: TGTGCCAGCGGATCCGGGTCATACTCTGGAAACACCATATATTTT. Translation gives CASGSGSYSGNTIYF. This chain joins TRBV27 and TRBJ1-3; D uncertain. The germline gives CDR1 MNHEY, CDR2 SMNVEV (reference sequence). Trimming cost V 8 bases and J 0 bases, with 14 bases left between them. The CDR3 consists of 15 residues.